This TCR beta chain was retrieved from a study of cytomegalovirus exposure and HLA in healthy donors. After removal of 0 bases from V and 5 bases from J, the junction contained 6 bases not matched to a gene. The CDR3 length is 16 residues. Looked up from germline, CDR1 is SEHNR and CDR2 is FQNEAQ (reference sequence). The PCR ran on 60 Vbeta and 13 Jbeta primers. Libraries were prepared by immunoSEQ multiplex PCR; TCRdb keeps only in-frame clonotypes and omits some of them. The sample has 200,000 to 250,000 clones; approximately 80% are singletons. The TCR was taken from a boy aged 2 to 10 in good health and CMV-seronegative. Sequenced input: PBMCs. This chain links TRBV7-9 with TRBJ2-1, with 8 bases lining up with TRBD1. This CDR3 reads CASSLAPGGINNEQFF. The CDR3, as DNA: TGTGCCAGCAGCTTAGCGCCAGGGGGCATCAACAATGAGCAGTTCTTC.